The T cell receptor (beta chain) under discussion was sequenced for a study of T cells after yellow fever vaccination. Ten or more counts support this clonotype. The authors made TCR cDNA by 5'RACE template switching, adding a universal primer site and UMIs. One entry per CDR3 protein results from TCRdb running MiXCR on the 5' RACE reads. The data contain roughly 170,000 distinct CDR3 sequences, 9.3% of them singletons. J lost 2 bases, V lost 2 bases, and 5 bases had no gene match. The CDR3 runs 15 residues. The germline CDR1 and CDR2 sequences are MNHEY and SMNVEV (reference sequence). The receptor's source is a man between 18 and 29 years old who received the YFV17D yellow fever vaccine. The source material was CD8+ T cells sorted from PBMCs, sampled 45 days after the yellow fever booster vaccination. V is TRBV27 and J is TRBJ2-5; 7 nucleotides agree with TRBD2. In nucleotides, the CDR3 is TGTGCCAGCAGTTTAGAACCCGGGGGGCAAGAGACCCAGTACTTC. Translation gives CASSLEPGGQETQYF.